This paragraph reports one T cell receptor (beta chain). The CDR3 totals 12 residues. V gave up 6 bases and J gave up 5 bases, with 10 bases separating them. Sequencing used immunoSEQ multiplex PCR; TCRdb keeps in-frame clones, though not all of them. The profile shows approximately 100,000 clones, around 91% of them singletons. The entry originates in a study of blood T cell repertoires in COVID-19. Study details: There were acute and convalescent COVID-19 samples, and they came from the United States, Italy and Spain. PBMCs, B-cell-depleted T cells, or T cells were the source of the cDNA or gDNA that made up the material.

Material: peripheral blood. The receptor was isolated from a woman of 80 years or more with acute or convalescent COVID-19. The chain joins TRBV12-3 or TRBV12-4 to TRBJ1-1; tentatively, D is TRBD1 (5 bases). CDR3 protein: CASSRTITEAFF. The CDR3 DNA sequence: TGTGCCAGCAGCAGGACAATAACTGAAGCTTTCTTT.